These 17 T cell receptor beta chains came from one sample sequenced in a study of blood T cell repertoires in COVID-19. TCRdb's table, derived via immunoSEQ multiplex PCR, lists solely in-frame clones and lacks some. Among 350,000 to 450,000 clones, approximately 89% were seen once, and the ten largest hold less than 2.5%. Sequencing was carried out using PBMCs or T cells enriched from blood (not recorded which). These receptors all stem from a man in his forties in a cohort exposed to, infected with or recovered from COVID-19 (not recorded which).

The genes are TRBV25-1 and TRBJ1-4, with D perhaps TRBD1 (5 bases). Trimming took off 9 bases at V and 6 bases at J, with 20 bases between the two ends. CDR1 is MGHDK, CDR2 SYGVNS, per germline. The CDR3 is 15 residues long. The DNA for the CDR3 is TGTGCCAGTACTCCCTCTCGGGGAGGGGATGAAAAACTGTTTTTT. Amino acids: CASTPSRGGDEKLFF.

As regards this clone: This specimen includes other DNA sequences encoding the same CDR3. The V call is TRBV3-1 (or the pseudogene TRBV3-2), the J call TRBJ1-5, with 7 bases identical to TRBD1. This CDR3 spans 14 amino acids. Losses at the gene ends were 1 base for V and 6 bases for J; bases not matched to a gene: 3. CDR1 LGHDT and CDR2 YNNKEL come from the germline V gene (reference sequence). CDR3 region: CASSQGQGGQPQHF. As DNA, the CDR3 is TGTGCCAGCAGCCAAGGACAGGGAGGTCAGCCCCAGCATTTT.

The rearrangement joins TRBV4-1 to TRBJ2-5; D not certain. The germline V gene has CDR1 MGHRA and CDR2 YSYEKL. The V end was cut by 8 bases, the J end by 5 bases, with 9 bases between. The CDR3 length is 11 residues. The CDR3 is CASSIGETQYF. Here the CDR3 DNA reads TGCGCCAGCTCGATCGGGGAGACCCAGTACTTC.

DNA for the CDR3: TGTGCCTGGAGTCGGAGTAAATGGTCAAGGGGTGGGTACGAGCAGTACTTC. Protein sequence: CAWSRSKWSRGGYEQYF. The V gene is TRBV30, the J gene TRBJ2-7, with a possible D match to TRBD1 (5 bases). V was shortened by 2 bases and J by 4 bases, with 24 bases between the two germline ends. CDR1 GTSNPN and CDR2 SVGIG come from the germline V gene (reference sequence). The CDR3 runs 17 residues.

The chain recombines TRBV11-3 with TRBJ1-3, with unresolved D. V lost 0 bases, J lost 0 bases, and 15 bases lay in between. Germline V CDR1 and CDR2: SGHNT, YENEEA. CDR3 length: 18 amino acids. CDR3 nucleotides: TGTGCCAGCAGCTTAGATCGGGAGATTTCAAGCTCTGGAAACACCATATATTTT. Residues: CASSLDREISSSGNTIYF.

This clone was seen a handful of times. The chain has TRBV6-4 and TRBJ1-2; weak D call: TRBD1 (6 bases). V dropped 2 bases and J dropped 7 bases, with 11 bases sitting between them. CDR1 is MRHNA and CDR2 is SNTAGT in the germline V gene. The CDR3 sequence is 13 residues long. The CDR3 here is CASSDGRGFGYTF. In nucleotides, the CDR3 is TGTGCCAGCAGTGACGGCAGGGGATTTGGCTACACCTTC.

The genes are TRBV3-1 (or the pseudogene TRBV3-2) and TRBJ1-1, with D hard to call. The CDR3 runs 11 residues. The V end lost 3 bases, the J end lost 7 bases, and 6 bases lay between the germline ends. Per germline, CDR1 LGHDT and CDR2 YNNKEL (reference sequence). CDR3 in DNA: TGTGCCAGCAGCCAGGCCGTTGAAGCTTTCTTT. It is translated as CASSQAVEAFF.

V usage is TRBV2 and J usage is TRBJ1-1; D uncertain. The CDR3 is made up of 13 amino acids. Germline values: CDR1 SNHLY, CDR2 FYNNEI. V was pared by 4 bases and J by 5 bases, with 11 bases between. In nucleotides, the CDR3 is TGTGCCAGCAGTGGCAGTCGAGGGACTGAAGCTTTCTTT. The encoded protein is CASSGSRGTEAFF.

This chain uses TRBV11-2 with TRBJ1-2, with D maybe TRBD1 (5 bases). The CDR3 is made up of 13 amino acids. Germline CDR1 reads SGHAT; CDR2 reads FQNNGV. Between the trimmed V and J ends, which lost 5 bases and 0 bases, there was a span of 7 bases. The CDR3 region is CASSLRANYGYTF. DNA for the CDR3: TGTGCCAGCAGCCTCAGGGCTAACTATGGCTACACCTTC.

The chain couples TRBV1 to TRBJ2-1; the table's TRBD1 call for D was not verified on the DNA. TRBV1 is recorded as a pseudogene. The length of the CDR3 is 17 residues. The CDR3, as DNA: TGCACCAGCAGCCAAGATAAAGTCGCAGGGATGGTGGATGAGCAGTTCTTC. Translated, it gives CTSSQDKVAGMVDEQFF.

The J gene is TRBJ2-5, the V gene TRBV5-1; the D gene is possibly TRBD1 (6 bases). The ends were cut back, 3 bases at V and 3 bases at J, with 12 bases in the middle. The CDR3 spans 14 residues. The germline CDR1 and CDR2 sequences are SGHRS and YFSETQ. CDR3 DNA sequence: TGCGCCAGCAGCTCCTGGCAGGGGAAAGAGACCCAGTACTTC. It specifies CASSSWQGKETQYF. Full variable domain (rest looked up from reference TRBV5-1 and TRBJ2-5): KAGVTQTPRYLIKTRGQQVTLSCSPISGHRSVSWYQQTPGQGLQFLFEYFSETQRNKGNFPGRFSGRQFSNSRSEMNVSTLELGDSALYLCASSSWQGKETQYFGPGTRLLVL.

This clone was picked up one time. This chain links TRBV5-4 with TRBJ2-5; D is perhaps TRBD1 (9 bases). V was cut by 9 bases and J by 5 bases, with 20 bases left in between. CDR1 is SGHNT, CDR2 YYREEE, per germline (reference sequence). This CDR3 spans 14 amino acids. For the CDR3, the DNA is TGTGCCACCGGGGGGGGGACAGGGCTGGAGACCCAGTACTTC. Translation gives CATGGGTGLETQYF.

Concerning this clone: This sample also contains other DNA sequences that code for the same CDR3. The gene calls are TRBV5-1 and TRBJ1-1, with D uncertain. V shed 1 base and J shed 0 bases, with 7 bases lying between them. Germline V gene lookup returns CDR1 SGHRS and CDR2 YFSETQ. The CDR3 totals 14 residues. As DNA, the CDR3 is TGCGCCAGCAGCTTGTCGGGGATGAACACTGAAGCTTTCTTT. Translating gives CASSLSGMNTEAFF.

The rearrangement links TRBV7-9 to TRBJ1-2, with 8 bases lining up with TRBD1. Germline V gene lookup returns CDR1 SEHNR and CDR2 FQNEAQ (reference sequence). The CDR3 extends over 15 amino acids. V shed 1 base and J 5 bases; nucleotides not matched to a gene: 6. This CDR3 reads CASSLVATGEYGYTF. DNA for the CDR3: TGTGCCAGCAGCTTAGTAGCGACAGGGGAATATGGCTACACCTTC.

CDR3 sequence (DNA): TGCGCCAGCAGCTTAGCTCTACCAGGGGACACTGAAGCTTTCTTT. Its protein is CASSLALPGDTEAFF. The chain links TRBV5-1 to TRBJ1-1; D perhaps matches TRBD1 (6 bases). Germline V gene data show CDR1 as SGHRS and CDR2 as YFSETQ. V lost 2 bases to trimming and J lost 3 bases, with 14 bases between them. This CDR3 comprises 15 residues.

This clone was seen a single time. For the CDR3, the DNA is TGTGCCAGCAGTCGCGGGACAGGGGGTTTCGAGCAGTACTTC. Amino acid sequence: CASSRGTGGFEQYF. The gene calls are TRBV6-5 and TRBJ2-7, with TRBD1 matching over 11 bases. After removal of 5 bases from V and 6 bases from J, the junction contained 6 bases not matched to a gene. CDR3 length: 14 amino acids. Germline CDR1 and CDR2: MNHEY and SVGAGI.

J is TRBJ2-6 and V is TRBV30, with 8 positions matching TRBD1. Germline assignment: CDR1 GTSNPN and CDR2 SVGIG (reference sequence). CDR3 length: 18 residues. V was pared by 0 bases and J by 0 bases, with 7 bases of the junction left unmatched. CDR3 bases: TGTGCCTGGAGTGTCTGGACAGGGAGAAACTCTGGGGCCAACGTCCTGACTTTC. Residues: CAWSVWTGRNSGANVLTF.